This T cell receptor beta chain was retrieved from a study of blood T cell repertoires in COVID-19. Study-wide background: Donors in the United States, Italy and Spain gave samples during acute or convalescent COVID-19. Nucleic acid was either cDNA or gDNA, and it came from T cells, B-cell-depleted T cells, or PBMCs.

The CDR3 spans 17 residues. Trimming cost V 4 bases and J 4 bases; bases outside gene matches: 11. CDR1 is LNHDA and CDR2 is SQIVND in the germline V gene (reference sequence). Original methodology: By means of reference gene primer amplification, nucleated cell counts were estimated. The assay was immunoSEQ multiplex PCR, and TCRdb's table has in-frame clones only and misses some. That table furnishes V, J and clone size, whereas the DNA furnished D and trimming. The table lists some 400,000 clones, roughly 90% of them singletons. The genes are TRBV19 and TRBJ1-5, with 9 bases aligning to TRBD1. The sequence was collected from a woman aged 35 to 49 who had been exposed to COVID-19. Source material: PBMCs or T cells enriched from blood (not recorded which). The CDR3 spells CASSTVWDRAENQPQHF. In nucleotides, the CDR3 is TGTGCCAGTAGTACCGTCTGGGACAGGGCCGAGAATCAGCCCCAGCATTTT. Filled out from reference TRBV19 and TRBJ1-5, the complete variable domain reads DGGITQSPKYLFRKEGQNVTLSCEQNLNHDAMYWYRQDPGQGLRLIYYSQIVNDFQKGDIAEGYSVSREKKESFPLTVTSAQKNPTAFYLCASSTVWDRAENQPQHFGDGTRLSIL.